This TCR beta chain was documented in a study of Ad26.COV2.S vaccination and SARS-CoV-2 variants. Study background: As a participant in COV1001, the donor was in the Ad26.COV2.S trial arm. Study-wide findings and caveats: Overall T cell responses may have been underestimated by the analyses of TCR breadth and depth.

TCRdb keeps only in-frame clones here, not all; method: immunoSEQ multiplex PCR. Counted here are 350,000 to 550,000 clones, about 88% occurring once; the ten biggest clones make up 2.5%. CDR3 length equals 15 residues. Deletions cut 0 bases from V and 5 bases from J, with 13 bases between. Germline values: CDR1 LGHNA, CDR2 YSLEER. This clone was observed a handful of times. Its antigen is still unknown. Treatment described: around 19 received Ad26.COV2.S at low or high dose, single or two shots; several received placebo; per-sample allocation not given. Sampling was performed 63 days after the first vaccine or placebo injection. An Ad26 vector expressing Wuhan-strain SARS-CoV-2 spike served as the vaccine.

The receptor comes from a person aged 18-60 years who received the Ad26.COV2.S COVID-19 vaccine or a placebo. The source was peripheral blood, collected in a trial of Ad26.COV2.S vaccine versus placebo. The chain is built from TRBV4-3 and TRBJ1-1; a weak D match, TRBD1 (6 bases). The CDR3 loop reads CASSQDPQGKTEAFF. For the CDR3, the DNA is TGCGCCAGCAGCCAAGACCCACAGGGAAAGACTGAAGCTTTCTTT.